This T cell receptor (beta chain) was captured in a study of vaccination effects on CD4 cells after COVID-19. CDR3 length: 13 residues. Germline assignment: CDR1 MNHEY and CDR2 SVGAGI. The V gene lost 2 bases and the J gene lost 6 bases, with 9 bases spanning the gap. Viral peptide pools were used in the ViraFEST assay to expand antigen-specific CD4+ T cells, and sequencing came afterward. At the end of approximately 10 days of culture, CD4+ T cells were isolated. Vaccine recipients, nucleocapsid antibody negative, had no prior SARS-CoV-2 infection. Every well housed some 2 million PBMC, which grew in culture alongside around 10 IU/ml IL-2 and 8.5 to 10 ug/ml peptides. Study-wide points: Common cold coronaviruses were cross-recognized by only 1 of 255 vaccine-induced clones in healthy vaccinees.

This clone was counted between two and nine times. Antigen: not known. Sequencing used immunoSEQ multiplex PCR; TCRdb keeps in-frame clones, though not all of them. Here the sample spans about 41,000 clones, 70% being singletons. Material: CD4+ T cells from PBMCs cultured with HCoV-OC43 spike peptides, obtained before COVID-19 vaccination. Subset reported: HCoV-OC43 spike overlapping peptide pool stimulation. The clonotype was recovered from a human donor who received a COVID-19 vaccine. This sequence joins TRBV6-5 and TRBJ2-3, with unresolved D. The DNA for the CDR3 is TGTGCCAGCAGTTACGACCCGACGGATACGCAGTATTTT. This codes for CASSYDPTDTQYF.